This T cell receptor (beta chain) originates from a study of memory CD4+ T cells and cytomegalovirus serostatus. Study overall: This sample comes from healthy Belgian adults, eight or nine CMV seropositive, 24 seronegative.

The sort gate was single viable CD3+CD4+CD8-CD45RO+ cells for memory CD4+ T cells. Donors' CMV status reflects serum IgG against pp150, pp28, p38, p52. The repertoire was sequenced with immunoSEQ multiplex PCR; TCRdb's copy has only in-frame clones and lacks some. The sample carries roughly 76,000 clones, roughly 78% recorded once. Turning to this clone: Its specificity is not known.

Overall study findings and caveats: The CMV-associated TCR signature appears largely within the CD4+ memory repertoire. About 40% of the roughly 150 known CMV-associated TCRbeta sequences appeared in CD4+ memory.

Germline-derived CDR1 and CDR2 are SGHTA and FQGNSA. The CDR3 length is 13 residues. V was clipped by 3 bases and J by 3 bases, with 8 bases between them. This receptor was identified in an adult in good health and CMV-seropositive. The sample taken for sequencing was memory CD4+ T cells from blood. The chain carries TRBV7-2 and TRBJ1-1; D might be TRBD1 (5 bases). Here the CDR3 reads CASSFFRDTEAFF. In DNA, the CDR3 is TGTGCCAGCAGCTTTTTCAGGGACACTGAAGCTTTCTTT.